The 26 T cell receptor beta chains reported below all come from one sample, sequenced in a study of T-cell reconstitution after alpha-beta-depleted transplantation in children. Unique molecular identifiers were used to barcode this TCRbeta library. TCRdb ran MiXCR on the PCR reads and lists one entry per CDR3 protein. In the table there are around 490,000 distinct CDR3 sequences, 10% to 12% of which are singletons. The material sequenced was PBMCs, mostly from graft donor cells, taken 180 days after TCRalphabeta/CD19-depleted stem cell transplant. The source is a female patient between 2 and 15 years old who had a stem cell transplant for aplastic anemia, so the T cells may come from the graft donor.

The chain uses TRBV12-3 or TRBV12-4 and TRBJ1-3; D not certain. The CDR3 consists of 14 residues. Trimming pared 11 bases from V and 0 bases from J, leaving 14 bases between. The CDR3 sequence is CAVNRGDSGNTIYF. CDR3 nucleotide sequence: TGTGCCGTGAATCGAGGAGACTCTGGAAACACCATATATTTT.

The rearrangement links TRBV21-1 to TRBJ2-7; TRBD1 is the table's D call and was not checked against the DNA. TRBV21-1 is tagged as a pseudogene. The CDR3 is 16 amino acids. In DNA form, the CDR3 reads TGTGCCAGCAGCAGAGGGACAGGGGGAAGCTCCTACGAGCAGTACGTC. It codes for CASSRGTGGSSYEQYV.

This clonotype has more than one count but fewer than ten. V is TRBV20-1 and J is TRBJ2-1, with no clear D. V dropped 8 bases and J dropped 4 bases, with 27 bases sitting between them. CDR3 size: 17 residues. Germline V gene sequence: CDR1 DFQATT, CDR2 SNEGSKA (reference sequence). CDR3 sequence reads: CSHLGFWRNVIYNEQFF. CDR3 nucleotide sequence: TGCAGTCACCTAGGTTTTTGGCGGAACGTTATTTACAATGAGCAGTTCTTC.

V usage is TRBV6-1 and J usage is TRBJ2-3, with 10 bases identical to TRBD1. Germline trimming cut 2 bases from V and 2 bases from J; bases unmatched to any gene: 13. The CDR3 sequence is 19 residues long. Germline V gene lookup returns CDR1 MNHNS and CDR2 SASEGT. Written as DNA, the CDR3 is TGTGCCAGCAGTGAACGACAGGGGGCGGCCCCAATGGCCACAGATACGCAGTATTTT. Translated: CASSERQGAAPMATDTQYF.

The chain couples TRBV20-1 to TRBJ2-2; D perhaps matches TRBD2 (5 bases). This CDR3 region has 16 residues. V was cut by 2 bases and J by 6 bases, with 19 bases left in between. In germline, CDR1 is DFQATT, CDR2 SNEGSKA (reference sequence). For the CDR3, the DNA is TGCAGTGCTAGACCCCTAGCTGGACCGCGGGCCGGGGAGCTGTTTTTT. Translated, it gives CSARPLAGPRAGELFF.

This sequence joins TRBV28 and TRBJ1-1, with D unresolved. The ends were cut back, 4 bases at V and 0 bases at J, with 15 bases in the middle. Germline-derived CDR1 and CDR2 are MDHEN and SYDVKM. This CDR3 comprises 16 residues. This CDR3 is CASSSPWSWVNTEAFF. The CDR3 DNA reads as TGTGCCAGCAGTTCCCCGTGGTCGTGGGTGAACACTGAAGCTTTCTTT. The full variable domain, rest sourced from reference TRBV28 and TRBJ1-1, is DVKVTQSSRYLVKRTGEKVFLECVQDMDHENMFWYRQDPGLGLRLIYFSYDVKMKEKGDIPEGYSVSREKKERFSLILESASTNQTSMYLCASSSPWSWVNTEAFFGQGTRLTVV.

There are a few counts of this clonotype. The chain joins TRBV25-1 to TRBJ2-2; D is possibly TRBD1 or TRBD2 (5 bases each). The germline gives CDR1 MGHDK, CDR2 SYGVNS. The CDR3 spans 13 residues. Trimming removed 3 bases at V and 6 bases at J, with 8 bases between. The CDR3 coding sequence is TGTGCCAGCAGTGATGGGGGTGCCGGGGAGCTGTTTTTT. As protein: CASSDGGAGELFF.

This clonotype was seen a few times. The chain uses TRBV9 and TRBJ2-3, with 7 bases aligning to TRBD2. V lost 4 bases to trimming and J lost 3 bases; unmatched junction nucleotides: 5. The CDR3 length is 14 residues. Germline V lookup: CDR1 SGDLS, CDR2 YYNGEE. CDR3 bases: TGTGCCAGCAGCCTCCCGGGGGGTACAGATACGCAGTATTTT. Translated: CASSLPGGTDTQYF.

This clonotype appeared many times. V usage is TRBV5-6 and J usage is TRBJ2-3; 8 positions match TRBD1. V lost 0 bases, J lost 2 bases, and 5 bases stayed unmatched. The CDR3 is 16 residues long. CDR1 is SGHDT, CDR2 YYEEEE, per germline. The DNA of the CDR3 is TGTGCCAGCAGCTTGGCGGGGCAGGGGGCCACAGATACGCAGTATTTT. It codes for CASSLAGQGATDTQYF.

This clonotype showed up many times. The CDR3 region is CASSLDYGVGQPQHF. CDR3 bases: TGTGCCAGCAGCTTAGATTATGGGGTGGGTCAGCCCCAGCATTTT. V is TRBV7-9 and J is TRBJ1-5; no firm D call. CDR1 is SEHNR, CDR2 FQNEAQ, per germline (reference sequence). Trimming removed 1 base from V and 6 bases from J, with 13 bases in between. This CDR3 spans 15 amino acids.

A remark on this clonotype: This clone may be a read error of a much larger clone one base away. The chain links TRBV12-3 or TRBV12-4 to TRBJ2-1; possibly TRBD1 for D (6 bases). Trimming cost V 6 bases and J 8 bases, with 20 bases left between them. CDR3 length: 15 residues. The CDR3 coding sequence is TGTGCCAGCAGACCCGAGGGGGAGAGGCTCGATGAGCAGTTCTTC. It translates to CASRPEGERLDEQFF.

This clonotype turned up a few times. The chain joins TRBV9 to TRBJ1-1; 7 bases are shared with TRBD1. The CDR3 sequence is 14 residues long. J lost 8 bases, V lost 4 bases, and 11 bases had no gene match. Looked up from germline, CDR1 is SGDLS and CDR2 is YYNGEE. CDR3: CASSPTQGVEEAFF. The DNA of the CDR3 is TGTGCCAGCAGCCCAACCCAGGGGGTTGAGGAAGCTTTCTTT.

V usage is TRBV7-2 and J usage is TRBJ2-3, with D maybe TRBD2 (6 bases). Germline V gene lookup returns CDR1 SGHTA and CDR2 FQGNSA. This CDR3 is 14 amino acids long. The germline V and J ends were trimmed by 4 bases and 5 bases, with 13 bases remaining between them. Here the CDR3 DNA reads TGTGCCAGCAGCTCAGCTCGGGGGTTAGATACGCAGTATTTT. Translating gives CASSSARGLDTQYF.

The J gene is TRBJ2-1, the V gene TRBV30; D call uncertain. Looked up from germline, CDR1 is GTSNPN and CDR2 is SVGIG (reference sequence). V lost 1 base and J lost 8, with 12 bases in between. The CDR3 runs to 13 residues. The CDR3 spells CAWSGPGNHEQFF. As DNA, the CDR3 is TGTGCCTGGAGTGGTCCTGGCAACCATGAGCAGTTCTTC.

This clonotype has just a few counts. This rearrangement joins TRBV6-5 to TRBJ2-2, with D unresolved. V shed 0 bases and J shed 7 bases, with 6 bases lying between them. This CDR3 comprises 13 residues. Germline CDR1 reads MNHEY; CDR2 reads SVGAGI. CDR3 residues: CASSYSAFGELFF. As DNA, the CDR3 is TGTGCCAGCAGTTACTCAGCATTCGGGGAGCTGTTTTTT.

The rearrangement links TRBV28 to TRBJ2-1; no clear D gene. This CDR3 contains 15 residues. Germline loops: CDR1 MDHEN, CDR2 SYDVKM. Trimming left V 5 bases short and J 1 base short, with 12 bases between. The CDR3 protein is CASSNLASSYNEQFF. The CDR3 nucleotides read TGTGCCAGCAGTAACCTCGCGTCGTCCTACAATGAGCAGTTCTTC.

This chain uses TRBV20-1 with TRBJ2-5, with 7 bases lining up with TRBD2. There are 14 residues in the CDR3. Germline CDR1 reads DFQATT; CDR2 reads SNEGSKA (reference sequence). V shed 5 bases and J 1 base; nucleotides not matched to a gene: 7. CDR3 residues: CSAYTSAGQETQYF. CDR3 nucleotides: TGCAGTGCTTATACTAGCGCCGGCCAAGAGACCCAGTACTTC.

This clonotype came up many times. The V gene is TRBV29-1, the J gene TRBJ2-1; tentative D call: TRBD1 (6 bases). V was trimmed by 5 bases and J by 3 bases, leaving 11 bases between them. The CDR3 contains 13 residues. The germline V gene encodes CDR1 SQVTM and CDR2 ANQGSEA. Here the CDR3 reads CSVFVQGYNEQFF. Here the CDR3 DNA reads TGCAGCGTTTTCGTACAGGGCTACAATGAGCAGTTCTTC.

The chain couples TRBV10-2 to TRBJ2-5; weak D call: TRBD2 (6 bases). Trimming pared 8 bases from V and 7 bases from J, leaving 17 bases between. Germline V lookup: CDR1 WSHSY, CDR2 SAAADI. The CDR3 has 13 residues. In DNA, the CDR3 is TGCGCCAGCGGAACTAGCCCGGTGGGGACCCAGTACTTC. Its translation is CASGTSPVGTQYF.

The rearrangement links TRBV4-3 to TRBJ1-5, with D tentatively TRBD1 (6 bases). The CDR3 runs 19 residues. Germline CDR1 LGHNA, CDR2 YSLEER. The V end was cut by 0 bases, the J end by 0 bases, with 18 bases between. The CDR3 spells CASSQDLGGYTYSNQPQHF. For the CDR3, the DNA is TGCGCCAGCAGCCAAGATTTAGGGGGATATACGTATAGCAATCAGCCCCAGCATTTT.

This clonotype was counted a few times. The rearrangement uses TRBV28 and TRBJ2-7, with D tentatively TRBD1 or TRBD2 (6 bases each). This CDR3 is 15 amino acids long. Germline V CDR1 and CDR2: MDHEN, SYDVKM. V lost 5 bases and J 0 bases, leaving 14 bases between the germline ends. The CDR3 protein is CASSEQGLLSYEQYF. The CDR3 DNA sequence: TGTGCCAGCAGTGAACAGGGACTCCTCTCCTACGAGCAGTACTTC.

The chain couples TRBV7-9 to TRBJ2-2, with D unclear. This CDR3 has 15 amino acids. Germline V gene sequence: CDR1 SEHNR, CDR2 FQNEAQ (reference sequence). V was pared by 3 bases and J by 5 bases, with 13 bases between. The CDR3 DNA follows: TGTGCCAGCAGCTTGCATAGCCATAATACCGGGGAGCTGTTTTTT. Amino acids: CASSLHSHNTGELFF. Full variable domain (missing parts from reference TRBV7-9 and TRBJ2-2): DTGVSQNPRHKITKRGQNVTFRCDPISEHNRLYWYRQTLGQGPEFLTYFQNEAQLEKSRLLSDRFSAERPKGSFSTLEIQRTEQGDSAMYLCASSLHSHNTGELFFGEGSRLTVL.

The chain recombines TRBV11-2 with TRBJ2-7; maybe TRBD2 (6 bases). CDR1 and CDR2 from the germline V gene are SGHAT and FQNNGV. This CDR3 region has 16 residues. V lost 5 bases to trimming and J lost 2 bases, with 19 bases between them. CDR3: CASSAPGLINPYEQYF. CDR3 nucleotides: TGTGCCAGCAGCGCCCCGGGACTCATCAATCCCTACGAGCAGTACTTC.

This clonotype was counted many times. The chain carries TRBV29-1 and TRBJ1-2, with D unresolved. The CDR3 covers 13 residues. V gave up 1 base and J gave up 0 bases, with 6 bases separating them. Looked up from germline, CDR1 is SQVTM and CDR2 is ANQGSEA. CDR3 nucleotides: TGCAGCGTTGAAGCTGTTGCTAACTATGGCTACACCTTC. Translating it yields CSVEAVANYGYTF.

Only a few counts were recorded for this clonotype. V gene TRBV19 combines with J gene TRBJ2-1; D possibly corresponds to TRBD1 (6 bases). Germline V lookup: CDR1 LNHDA, CDR2 SQIVND (reference sequence). The CDR3 covers 15 residues. V gave up 5 bases and J gave up 0 bases, with 11 bases separating them. The CDR3 bases are TGTGCCAGTAGTTTCTTGGGGGCCTCCTACAATGAGCAGTTCTTC. Protein sequence: CASSFLGASYNEQFF. The full variable domain, its missing parts supplied by reference TRBV19 and TRBJ2-1, is DGGITQSPKYLFRKEGQNVTLSCEQNLNHDAMYWYRQDPGQGLRLIYYSQIVNDFQKGDIAEGYSVSREKKESFPLTVTSAQKNPTAFYLCASSFLGASYNEQFFGPGTRLTVL.

This clonotype has just a few counts. The chain recombines TRBV20-1 with TRBJ2-7, with TRBD2 identical over 8 bases. The CDR3 has 14 amino acids. The germline V gene has CDR1 DFQATT and CDR2 SNEGSKA (reference sequence). Trimming cost V 1 base and J 3 bases; bases outside gene matches: 5. The CDR3 loop is CSARGLSGNYEQYV. The CDR3 DNA sequence: TGCAGTGCTAGAGGGCTTAGCGGGAACTACGAGCAGTACGTC.